This T cell receptor beta chain was sequenced in a study of T cells after yellow fever vaccination. Overall study: When fractions had low cell numbers, they were prepared with SMART-Seq v4 Ultra Low Input.

Study findings and constraints: Most primary-vaccination clones recurred post-booster (around 97% CD4, more than 85% CD8).

The CDR3 loop spans 14 amino acids. V shed 2 bases, J shed 4 bases, and the junction held 5 bases outside the gene matches. From germline, CDR1 is SGHRS and CDR2 YFSETQ. Of note for this clonotype: The antigen remains undetermined.

Conversion of TCR transcripts into cDNA relied on 5'RACE template switching, which added a universal primer site and UMIs. TCRdb used MiXCR to reprocess the 5' RACE reads, holding one entry per CDR3 protein. The repertoire holds 450,000 to 550,000 distinct CDR3 sequences, with 15% to 20% as singletons. The sequenced sample was PBMCs, obtained 15 days after the yellow fever booster vaccination. The gene calls are TRBV5-1 and TRBJ1-2; 7 bases match TRBD1. The source of this sequence is a man aged 30 to 39 who received the YFV17D yellow fever vaccine. CDR3 protein: CASSFEGAGYGYTF. DNA for the CDR3: TGCGCCAGCAGCTTTGAGGGGGCCGGCTATGGCTACACCTTC. The full variable domain, with the rest looked up from reference TRBV5-1 and TRBJ1-2, is KAGVTQTPRYLIKTRGQQVTLSCSPISGHRSVSWYQQTPGQGLQFLFEYFSETQRNKGNFPGRFSGRQFSNSRSEMNVSTLELGDSALYLCASSFEGAGYGYTFGSGTRLTVV.